The sequence of this T cell receptor (beta chain) was determined in a study of blood T cells in healthy people across ages. General study results and limits: Unknown donor CMV status possibly confounded expanded clonotype changes.

Remarks on this clonotype: As yet, its antigen is unknown.

The authors ran a second PCR of about 6 to 11 cycles using a sample-barcoded 5' primer and a J-beta primer mix. TCRdb fed the 5' RACE reads into MiXCR, producing one record per CDR3 protein. The table has roughly 700,000 distinct CDR3 sequences, 49% seen once. Germline trimming cut 0 bases from V and 8 bases from J; bases unmatched to any gene: 9. The CDR3 runs 16 residues. The germline V gene encodes CDR1 SGHTA and CDR2 FQGNSA. The chain recombines TRBV7-2 with TRBJ1-2; 10 positions match TRBD1. The sequenced sample was blood. The sequence was collected from a woman aged 55-75 years in good health. The CDR3 DNA sequence: TGTGCCAGCAGCTTAGCCGTCCGGGACAGGGGTTCGGGCTACACCTTC. Protein product: CASSLAVRDRGSGYTF.